The text below deals with one TCR beta chain. Antigen: not known. This CDR3 region has 13 residues. CDR1 and CDR2 (germline): MGHDK, SYGVNS. Trimming took off 3 bases at V and 8 bases at J, with 13 bases between the two ends. Only in-frame clones appear in the TCRdb table, and some are missing; sequencing was by immunoSEQ multiplex PCR. The sample comprises 70,000 to 85,000 clones, 94% of which are singletons, and roughly 9.6% rests with the top ten. This sample was taken from a study of OX40 agonist ivuxolimab in advanced cancers. In the study overall: Subjects had a mean age of about 65 years, with a range of 23 to 79; approximately 83% were male. Three patients responded partially, comprising one with hepatocellular carcinoma and two with cutaneous melanoma.

Study findings and constraints: In general, CD8+ T cells held more expanded clones than CD4+ did, on average.

This clonotype was sampled from an adult with an advanced solid tumor such as melanoma, head and neck, liver or kidney cancer. The sample here was CD4+ or CD8+ T cells sorted from blood, taken in a trial of the OX40 agonist ivuxolimab. The chain is built from TRBV25-1 and TRBJ1-2, with D possibly TRBD1 on 5 matching bases. CDR3 sequence (DNA): TGTGCCAGCAGTGACCAGGGCCCGGGGGGCTACACCTTC. As protein: CASSDQGPGGYTF.